These 24 T cell receptor beta chains originate from one sample sequenced in a study of blood T cell repertoires in COVID-19. Only in-frame clones appear in the TCRdb table, and some are missing; sequencing was by immunoSEQ multiplex PCR. Of some 40,000 clones listed, about 92% are singletons. The sequencing input was peripheral blood. The origin of the receptors is a man over 45 with COVID-19, enrolled during active disease.

The genes are TRBV5-6 and TRBJ2-7, with TRBD2 identical over 13 bases. This CDR3 has 15 residues. Germline trimming cut 2 bases from V and 5 bases from J; bases unmatched to any gene: 4. The germline gives CDR1 SGHDT, CDR2 YYEEEE. The CDR3 sequence: CASSLLGLAGDEQYF. The CDR3 DNA follows: TGTGCCAGCAGCTTATTAGGACTAGCGGGAGACGAGCAGTACTTC.

The chain couples TRBV10-3 to TRBJ1-1; the match to TRBD1 covers 8 bases. The CDR3 contains 16 residues. Germline-derived CDR1 and CDR2 are ENHRY and SYGVKD. With V trimmed by 0 bases and J by 7 bases, 10 bases remained unmatched. The CDR3 sequence: CAISESTGQVFYEAFF. The CDR3 bases are TGTGCCATCAGTGAGTCGACGGGACAGGTCTTTTATGAAGCTTTCTTT.

This chain connects TRBV28 to TRBJ2-2; 12 nucleotides align to TRBD2. With V trimmed by 10 bases and J by 5 bases, 8 bases remained unmatched. The CDR3 runs to 15 residues. Germline V gives CDR1 MDHEN, CDR2 SYDVKM. CDR3 bases: TGTGCCACTATGGGCCTAGCGGGAGGGACCGGGGAGCTGTTTTTT. Its protein product is CATMGLAGGTGELFF.

The chain joins TRBV10-3 to TRBJ1-6, with D maybe TRBD1 (5 bases). This CDR3 region has 12 residues. The V gene lost 3 bases and the J gene lost 14 bases, with 11 bases spanning the gap. Germline V lookup: CDR1 ENHRY, CDR2 SYGVKD. The CDR3 DNA reads as TGTGCCATCAGTGAAACAGGCCAGGCCCTCCACTTT. It specifies CAISETGQALHF.

This chain joins TRBV29-1 and TRBJ2-7, with 14 positions matching TRBD2. Germline values: CDR1 SQVTM, CDR2 ANQGSEA. The CDR3 covers 14 residues. Written as DNA, the CDR3 is TGCAGTCCGACTAGCGGGAGGGATACAGGCGAGCAGTACTTC. Protein sequence: CSPTSGRDTGEQYF.

This clone was observed once. This chain uses TRBV29-1 with TRBJ2-7; 8 nucleotides align to TRBD2. V gave up 4 bases and J gave up 6 bases; unmatched junction bases: 17. Germline-derived CDR1 and CDR2 are SQVTM and ANQGSEA. This CDR3 has 16 residues. DNA of the CDR3: TGCAGCGTTGGGGCGGTGGGGAGCGGGAGTCCCACCGAGCAGTACTTC. Its translation: CSVGAVGSGSPTEQYF.

The chain is built from TRBV5-6 and TRBJ1-2, with TRBD1 identical over 8 bases. This CDR3 is 14 amino acids long. V shed 4 bases, J shed 4 bases, and the junction held 6 bases outside the gene matches. Germline values: CDR1 SGHDT, CDR2 YYEEEE. CDR3 sequence reads: CASSHRGKGYGYTF. The CDR3 bases are TGTGCCAGCAGCCACAGGGGGAAGGGCTATGGCTACACCTTC.

The chain couples TRBV21-1 to TRBJ1-3; the D segment call TRBD1 is taken from the table without a DNA check. TRBV21-1 is assigned pseudogene status. The CDR3 spans 19 residues. CDR3: CASSKDNGQGGSSGNTIYF. CDR3 coding DNA: TGTGCCAGCAGCAAAGATAACGGACAGGGGGGAAGCTCTGGAAACACCATATATTTT.

The V call is TRBV2, the J call TRBJ2-7, with 7 bases that match TRBD2. V trimming: 7 bases; J trimming: 3 bases; junction bases outside the gene matches: 9. The CDR3 extends over 14 amino acids. The germline CDR1 and CDR2 sequences are SNHLY and FYNNEI. For the CDR3, the DNA is TGTGCCAGCAAAGGACCTAGCGGTTACTACGAGCAGTACTTC. This sequence encodes CASKGPSGYYEQYF.

This chain links TRBV7-8 with TRBJ2-1, with 12 bases fitting TRBD2. CDR3 length: 16 amino acids. With V trimmed by 5 bases and J by 7 bases, 9 bases remained unmatched. Germline values: CDR1 SGHVS, CDR2 FQNEAQ. CDR3 amino acids: CASSPRRLAGVNEQFF. The CDR3 DNA sequence: TGTGCCAGCAGCCCTAGAAGACTAGCGGGAGTGAATGAGCAGTTCTTC. The variable domain in full, with the rest retrieved from reference TRBV7-8 and TRBJ2-1, is GAGVSQSPRYKVAKRGQDVALRCDPISGHVSLFWYQQALGQGPEFLTYFQNEAQLDKSGLPSDRFFAERPEGSVSTLKIQRTQQEDSAVYLCASSPRRLAGVNEQFFGPGTRLTVL.

The V and J genes are TRBV18 and TRBJ1-2; 9 bases are a match to TRBD1. The V gene end was trimmed by 0 bases and the J gene end by 10 bases; junction bases not matched to a gene: 6. CDR1 is KGHSH and CDR2 is LQKENI in the germline V gene. The CDR3 totals 14 residues. The DNA of the CDR3 is TGTGCCAGCTCACCACCCGCGGGACAGGGTTTCTACACCTTC. It yields the protein CASSPPAGQGFYTF.

In its sample, this clone was seen once. The rearrangement joins TRBV28 to TRBJ1-4; TRBD1 agrees at 9 bases. The V and J ends lost 9 bases and 7 bases, in that order; junction bases with no gene match: 6. The CDR3 loop spans 13 amino acids. CDR1 is MDHEN and CDR2 is SYDVKM in the germline V gene. In nucleotides, the CDR3 is TGTGCCAGTCACAGGGGGCGAAGTGAAAAACTGTTTTTT. Its protein is CASHRGRSEKLFF. Filled out from reference TRBV28 and TRBJ1-4, the complete variable domain reads DVKVTQSSRYLVKRTGEKVFLECVQDMDHENMFWYRQDPGLGLRLIYFSYDVKMKEKGDIPEGYSVSREKKERFSLILESASTNQTSMYLCASHRGRSEKLFFGSGTQLSVL.

The chain couples TRBV7-9 to TRBJ2-2; 8 positions match TRBD2. V lost 5 bases to trimming and J lost 3 bases; unmatched junction nucleotides: 8. The length of the CDR3 is 16 residues. Germline V gene data show CDR1 as SEHNR and CDR2 as FQNEAQ (reference sequence). The CDR3 DNA sequence: TGTGCCAGCAGCCCGGGTGCGGGAGGAGACACCGGGGAGCTGTTTTTT. Amino acids: CASSPGAGGDTGELFF.

This chain connects TRBV18 to TRBJ2-7, with 10 bases fitting TRBD2. V lost 4 bases to trimming and J lost 4 bases; unmatched junction nucleotides: 7. This CDR3 region has 15 residues. From germline, CDR1 is KGHSH and CDR2 LQKENI. The CDR3 loop reads CASSRGTSGIYEQYF. CDR3 coding DNA: TGTGCCAGCTCACGGGGAACTAGCGGGATTTACGAGCAGTACTTC.

This CDR3 is CASSTRDRSSLNSPLHF. CDR3 bases: TGTGCCAGCAGCACCCGGGACAGAAGTTCCCTTAATTCACCCCTCCACTTT. V and J are TRBV7-9 and TRBJ1-6, with 7 nucleotides matching TRBD1. CDR3 length equals 17 residues. Germline values: CDR1 SEHNR, CDR2 FQNEAQ (reference sequence). Trimming took 5 bases from V and 6 from J; bases not matched to a gene: 13.

This clone was found a few times. CDR3 protein: CASSFGGAAGNTIYF. The CDR3, as DNA: TGTGCCAGCAGCTTCGGTGGGGCGGCTGGAAACACCATATATTTT. This chain uses TRBV7-9 with TRBJ1-3; D is perhaps TRBD1 (5 bases). The V end was cut by 3 bases, the J end by 2 bases, with 11 bases between. CDR3 length equals 15 residues. The germline gives CDR1 SEHNR, CDR2 FQNEAQ (reference sequence).

V is TRBV19 and J is TRBJ1-6; weak D call: TRBD1 (5 bases). The germline gives CDR1 LNHDA, CDR2 SQIVND (reference sequence). V was shortened by 9 bases and J by 5 bases, with 11 bases between the two germline ends. The CDR3 covers 13 residues. CDR3 DNA: TGTGCCAGCGCCAGGGCCAATAATTCACCCCTCCACTTT. Translated, it gives CASARANNSPLHF.

This chain uses TRBV27 with TRBJ1-2; TRBD1 matches at 9 bases. Per germline, CDR1 MNHEY and CDR2 SMNVEV (reference sequence). Trimming took 6 bases from V and 5 from J; bases not matched to a gene: 13. This CDR3 is 16 amino acids long. The CDR3 region is CASSRDRDPWGYGYTF. CDR3 DNA: TGTGCCAGCAGCAGGGACAGGGACCCATGGGGATATGGCTACACCTTC.

The chain links TRBV4-1 to TRBJ2-7; 14 bases fit TRBD2. The V gene end was trimmed by 0 bases and the J gene end by 3 bases; junction bases not matched to a gene: 13. The V gene's germline CDR1 is MGHRA and CDR2 YSYEKL. The CDR3 is 20 amino acids. The CDR3 sequence: CASSQERGLGTSGSSYEQYF. CDR3 nucleotide sequence: TGCGCCAGCAGCCAAGAGCGGGGACTGGGGACTAGCGGGAGTAGCTACGAGCAGTACTTC.

In DNA, the CDR3 is TGTGCCAGCAGCTTGCGGTCGGCGGGCTATGGCTACACCTTC. Its protein product is CASSLRSAGYGYTF. The chain recombines TRBV5-4 with TRBJ1-2, with D unclear. CDR3 size: 14 residues. Germline V lookup: CDR1 SGHNT, CDR2 YYREEE (reference sequence). V shed 1 base and J shed 4 bases, with 11 bases lying between them.

The chain links TRBV3-1 (or the pseudogene TRBV3-2) to TRBJ1-4, with no clear D. V was pared by 3 bases and J by 7 bases, with 9 bases between. This CDR3 comprises 13 residues. Germline V CDR1 and CDR2: LGHDT, YNNKEL (reference sequence). The CDR3 sequence is CASSQRNVEKLFF. For the CDR3, the DNA is TGTGCCAGCAGCCAGAGGAATGTTGAAAAACTGTTTTTT.

The chain uses TRBV12-3 or TRBV12-4 and TRBJ2-1; D is unresolved. The germline V and J ends were trimmed by 7 bases and 8 bases, with 9 bases remaining between them. CDR3 length equals 11 residues. The CDR3 reads CASTLNYEQFF. The CDR3 DNA reads TGTGCCAGCACCCTAAACTATGAGCAGTTCTTC.

This rearrangement joins TRBV20-1 to TRBJ2-5; possible D gene TRBD1, 5 bases. This CDR3 has 13 amino acids. The germline V gene has CDR1 DFQATT and CDR2 SNEGSKA (reference sequence). Trimming removed 3 bases at V and 2 bases at J, with 10 bases between. CDR3 DNA: TGCAGTGCTAGTTACAGGAGACAAGAGACCCAGTACTTC. It translates to CSASYRRQETQYF.

The chain combines TRBV20-1 with TRBJ1-2; 8 bases fit TRBD1. Germline V gene sequence: CDR1 DFQATT, CDR2 SNEGSKA (reference sequence). The CDR3 totals 16 residues. V was pared by 3 bases and J by 2 bases, with 11 bases of the junction left unmatched. The CDR3 bases are TGCAGTGCTAGTCAGTTATCAGGACAGGGAAACTATGGCTACACCTTC. Its protein is CSASQLSGQGNYGYTF.